This entry lists 27 T cell receptor beta chains sequenced from one sample in a study of blood T cell repertoires in COVID-19. Profiling relied on immunoSEQ multiplex PCR, and the TCRdb table lists in-frame clones only, not all of them. Found here are 200,000 or so clones, around 86% of them singletons; the top ten hold 3%. The specimen sequenced was peripheral blood. These TCRs come from a man in his 60s with acute or convalescent COVID-19.

The CDR3 DNA follows: TGTGCCAGCACTTTCCCGGGGGGTGGCAATCAGCCCCAGCATTTT. It encodes CASTFPGGGNQPQHF. V gene TRBV28 combines with J gene TRBJ1-5; D is possibly TRBD1 (5 bases). Germline values: CDR1 MDHEN, CDR2 SYDVKM. The CDR3 extends over 15 amino acids. V lost 7 bases and J 2 bases, leaving 15 bases between the germline ends.

The rearrangement uses TRBV19 and TRBJ2-5; tentative D call: TRBD2 (5 bases). The CDR3 is 13 residues long. Per the germline V gene, CDR1 is LNHDA and CDR2 is SQIVND (reference sequence). V lost 6 bases and J lost 5, with 13 bases in between. CDR3 loop: CASSSGAWETQYF. The CDR3 nucleotides read TGTGCCAGTAGCAGCGGCGCCTGGGAGACCCAGTACTTC.

The chain couples TRBV7-2 to TRBJ2-1; D might be TRBD1 (5 bases). From germline, CDR1 is SGHTA and CDR2 FQGNSA. The CDR3 covers 15 residues. V lost 5 bases and J 0 bases, leaving 11 bases between the germline ends. The chain's CDR3 is CASSPTRVSYNEQFF. The DNA for the CDR3 is TGTGCCAGCAGCCCGACCAGGGTCTCCTACAATGAGCAGTTCTTC.

The chain carries TRBV16 and TRBJ2-1; TRBD2 agrees at 8 bases. Germline CDR1 and CDR2: KGHSY and FQNENV. With 0 bases clipped from V and 6 bases from J, the junction kept 13 bases outside the gene matches. The CDR3 runs 18 residues. The chain's CDR3 is CASSQSGLAGPRGNEQFF. Here the CDR3 DNA reads TGTGCCAGCAGCCAATCGGGTCTAGCGGGCCCCCGAGGCAATGAGCAGTTCTTC.

As DNA, the CDR3 is TGTGCCAGCAGCCACGAGGGACAGGTCCAAGAGACCCAGTACTTC. Protein: CASSHEGQVQETQYF. This rearrangement joins TRBV3-1 (or the pseudogene TRBV3-2) to TRBJ2-5; TRBD1 matches 8 bases. Germline V gene lookup returns CDR1 LGHDT and CDR2 YNNKEL (reference sequence). Losses at the gene ends were 3 bases for V and 1 base for J; bases not matched to a gene: 4. The CDR3 runs 15 residues.

This sequence joins TRBV5-5 and TRBJ2-7, with a tentative D call TRBD2 (5 bases). This CDR3 has 15 amino acids. Germline assignment: CDR1 SGHKS and CDR2 YYEKEE (reference sequence). V was clipped by 1 base and J by 1 base, with 12 bases between them. CDR3 region: CASSLMSGRSYEQYF. Here the CDR3 DNA reads TGTGCCAGCAGCTTGATGAGCGGCAGATCCTACGAGCAGTACTTC.

The genes are TRBV30 and TRBJ1-4; the D gene is possibly TRBD1 (6 bases). V was trimmed by 0 bases and J by 6 bases, leaving 8 bases between them. This CDR3 is 13 amino acids long. Germline V gene sequence: CDR1 GTSNPN, CDR2 SVGIG (reference sequence). Here the CDR3 DNA reads TGTGCCTGGAGTGTATGGGGGCATGAAAAACTGTTTTTT. This gives the protein CAWSVWGHEKLFF. Variable domain in full (rest from reference TRBV30 and TRBJ1-4): SQTIHQWPATLVQPVGSPLSLECTVEGTSNPNLYWYRQAAGRGLQLLFYSVGIGQISSEVPQNLSASRPQDRQFILSSKKLLLSDSGFYLCAWSVWGHEKLFFGSGTQLSVL.

The V gene is TRBV4-2, the J gene TRBJ1-3, with 8 positions matching TRBD1. Germline values: CDR1 LGHNA, CDR2 YNFKEQ. The CDR3 covers 13 residues. Trimming cost V 3 bases and J 7 bases; bases outside gene matches: 2. For the CDR3, the DNA is TGTGCCAGCAGCCAGGACAGGGACAACACCATATATTTT. Translating gives CASSQDRDNTIYF.

This rearrangement joins TRBV7-9 to TRBJ2-5; possibly TRBD1 for D (6 bases). CDR1 is SEHNR, CDR2 FQNEAQ, per germline (reference sequence). The V gene lost 4 bases and the J gene lost 5 bases, with 17 bases spanning the gap. The CDR3 is 15 residues long. In DNA form, the CDR3 reads TGTGCCAGCAGCTCACGGGACATAGTGGCGGAGACCCAGTACTTC. This sequence encodes CASSSRDIVAETQYF.

The J gene is TRBJ2-5, the V gene TRBV4-1, with D possibly matching TRBD2 (5 bases). V lost 3 bases to trimming and J lost 4 bases, with 18 bases between them. Germline V gene lookup returns CDR1 MGHRA and CDR2 YSYEKL. This CDR3 contains 16 residues. The CDR3 spells CASSQGSGLLGETQYF. The CDR3 coding sequence is TGCGCCAGCAGCCAGGGGAGCGGACTGCTTGGAGAGACCCAGTACTTC.

The chain joins TRBV6-5 to TRBJ2-7, with a tentative D call TRBD1 (5 bases). Trimming took 6 bases from V and 5 from J, leaving 8 bases between them. Germline values: CDR1 MNHEY, CDR2 SVGAGI. There are 11 residues in the CDR3. CDR3 in amino acids: CASSGQNEQYF. CDR3 nucleotides: TGTGCCAGCAGCGGACAAAACGAGCAGTACTTC.

Concerning this clone: At one end, the junction sequence differs from germline, possibly due to a read error. V and J are TRBV6-5 and TRBJ1-1; 11 nucleotides align to TRBD1. This CDR3 is built from 16 residues. The V gene's germline CDR1 is MNHEY and CDR2 SVGAGI. In DNA, the CDR3 is TGTGCCAGCAGTTCCCGGGACAGGGGGAGGGACACGGAAGCTTTCTTT. It yields the protein CASSSRDRGRDTEAFF.

The chain joins TRBV18 to TRBJ2-7; possible D gene TRBD1, 6 bases. The V end was cut by 3 bases, the J end by 0 bases, with 6 bases between. Germline V gene sequence: CDR1 KGHSH, CDR2 LQKENI. The length of the CDR3 is 13 residues. CDR3 region: CASSPGASYEQYF. CDR3 in DNA: TGTGCCAGCTCACCGGGGGCCTCCTACGAGCAGTACTTC.

The CDR3 spells CASSQGSNQPQHF. CDR3 nucleotides: TGCGCCAGCAGCCAGGGATCAAATCAGCCCCAGCATTTT. V usage is TRBV10-2 and J usage is TRBJ1-5, with TRBD1 as a possible D gene (5 bases). CDR1 is WSHSY and CDR2 is SAAADI in the germline V gene. The CDR3 is made up of 13 amino acids. The V gene lost 6 bases and the J gene lost 4 bases, with 10 bases spanning the gap.

In its sample, this clone was seen a few times. The chain recombines TRBV6-5 with TRBJ1-6; D unresolved. Per the germline V gene, CDR1 is MNHEY and CDR2 is SVGAGI. This CDR3 has 15 amino acids. Deletions cut 2 bases from V and 3 bases from J, with 8 bases between. CDR3 region: CASSYQADYNSPLHF. As DNA, the CDR3 is TGTGCCAGCAGTTACCAAGCTGACTATAATTCACCCCTCCACTTT.

In nucleotides, the CDR3 is TGTGCCTGGAGTCCCTCCGGTACGCAGGGGAACACCATATATTTT. This gives the protein CAWSPSGTQGNTIYF. This rearrangement joins TRBV30 to TRBJ1-3; possible D gene TRBD1, 6 bases. Trimming removed 2 bases from V and 7 bases from J, with 18 bases in between. Germline V gene sequence: CDR1 GTSNPN, CDR2 SVGIG (reference sequence). The CDR3 loop spans 15 amino acids.

The chain uses TRBV5-4 and TRBJ1-2; TRBD1 aligns across 7 bases. The CDR3 consists of 20 residues. Germline V gene lookup returns CDR1 SGHNT and CDR2 YYREEE (reference sequence). V shed 1 base and J 4 bases; nucleotides not matched to a gene: 22. As DNA, the CDR3 is TGTGCCAGCAGCTTGCCCTCTAGTCCCCGAGGGGGCGCGACGGGCTATGGCTACACCTTC. This translates into CASSLPSSPRGGATGYGYTF. Complete variable domain (other parts from reference TRBV5-4 and TRBJ1-2): ETGVTQSPTHLIKTRGQQVTLRCSSQSGHNTVSWYQQALGQGPQFIFQYYREEENGRGNFPPRFSGLQFPNYSSELNVNALELDDSALYLCASSLPSSPRGGATGYGYTFGSGTRLTVV.

The rearrangement uses TRBV4-3 and TRBJ2-3; 10 bases map to TRBD1. J lost 3 bases, V lost 0 bases, and 3 bases had no gene match. There are 16 residues in the CDR3. Germline V gene sequence: CDR1 LGHNA, CDR2 YSLEER. CDR3 protein: CASSQDRTGGTDTQYF. DNA for the CDR3: TGCGCCAGCAGCCAAGACAGGACAGGGGGGACAGATACGCAGTATTTT.

The CDR3 DNA follows: TGCGCCAGCAGCCCAAAAGGACCGGGACTAGGCCCATCAGAGCAGTACTTC. Amino acid sequence: CASSPKGPGLGPSEQYF. This chain uses TRBV4-1 with TRBJ2-7; TRBD2 agrees at 8 bases. This CDR3 contains 17 residues. J lost 7 bases, V lost 4 bases, and 18 bases had no gene match. The germline V gene encodes CDR1 MGHRA and CDR2 YSYEKL.

This chain joins TRBV9 and TRBJ2-1; possibly TRBD2 for D (6 bases). Germline V gene data show CDR1 as SGDLS and CDR2 as YYNGEE. The CDR3 length is 14 residues. Between the trimmed V and J ends, which lost 4 bases and 6 bases, there was a span of 14 bases. This CDR3 is CASSLFGGSNEQFF. The DNA of the CDR3 is TGTGCCAGCAGCCTCTTTGGGGGGTCCAATGAGCAGTTCTTC.

The sample holds a few counts of this clone. The gene calls are TRBV5-6 and TRBJ1-2; 11 bases match TRBD1. The CDR3 totals 14 residues. CDR1 SGHDT and CDR2 YYEEEE come from the germline V gene. Unmatched junction bases numbered 4, after V lost 2 bases and J lost 7 bases. CDR3 nucleotide sequence: TGTGCCAGCAGCTTTCTGGGGACAGGGGGTGGCTACACCTTC. This translates into CASSFLGTGGGYTF.

This clone appeared a few times. The V and J genes are TRBV2 and TRBJ2-3; D is possibly TRBD2 (6 bases). The CDR3 sequence is 16 residues long. CDR1 is SNHLY, CDR2 FYNNEI, per germline. The V end lost 6 bases, the J end lost 0 bases, and 16 bases lay between the germline ends. CDR3 sequence: CASSPLGGASTDTQYF. For the CDR3, the DNA is TGTGCCAGCAGCCCACTGGGAGGAGCTAGCACAGATACGCAGTATTTT.

V is TRBV11-1 and J is TRBJ2-3; the match to TRBD2 covers 8 bases. CDR1 is SGHAT and CDR2 is FQDESV in the germline V gene (reference sequence). V was pared by 3 bases and J by 3 bases, with 2 bases of the junction left unmatched. The CDR3 consists of 14 residues. The CDR3 loop is CASSFSGVTDTQYF. CDR3 DNA sequence: TGTGCCAGCAGCTTTAGCGGGGTGACAGATACGCAGTATTTT.

This chain connects TRBV6-5 to TRBJ2-2; the match to TRBD1 covers 7 bases. This CDR3 region has 15 residues. The V segment lost 5 bases and the J segment 5 bases; nucleotides outside the gene matches: 8. Germline V gene lookup returns CDR1 MNHEY and CDR2 SVGAGI. The CDR3 DNA reads TGTGCCAGCAGTAAGGGACAGCCAGAGACCGGGGAGCTGTTTTTT. Its translation is CASSKGQPETGELFF.

The chain recombines TRBV5-4 with TRBJ2-2, with 7 bases that match TRBD2. Looked up from germline, CDR1 is SGHNT and CDR2 is YYREEE (reference sequence). The ends lost 2 bases at V and 3 bases at J; junction bases unmatched: 4. The CDR3 is 15 amino acids. This CDR3 reads CASSFGTTYTGELFF. The CDR3, as DNA: TGTGCCAGCAGCTTCGGGACTACCTACACCGGGGAGCTGTTTTTT. Supplemented by reference TRBV5-4 and TRBJ2-2, the full variable domain reads ETGVTQSPTHLIKTRGQQVTLRCSSQSGHNTVSWYQQALGQGPQFIFQYYREEENGRGNFPPRFSGLQFPNYSSELNVNALELDDSALYLCASSFGTTYTGELFFGEGSRLTVL.

The chain employs TRBV4-3 and TRBJ2-3; 7 bases fit TRBD2. Unmatched junction bases numbered 14, after V lost 0 bases and J lost 5 bases. This CDR3 contains 18 residues. Germline V CDR1 and CDR2: LGHNA, YSLEER. The chain's CDR3 is CASSQDRERGTTVDTQYF. The CDR3 bases are TGCGCCAGCAGCCAAGATCGGGAGCGGGGCACCACTGTAGATACGCAGTATTTT.

This chain uses TRBV6-5 with TRBJ2-1, with 8 bases that match TRBD2. J gave up 7 bases and V 5 bases, and 7 bases lay outside the gene matches. This CDR3 has 14 residues. Germline V gene sequence: CDR1 MNHEY, CDR2 SVGAGI. The CDR3 sequence is CASSHREGRNEQFF. CDR3 nucleotide sequence: TGTGCCAGCAGTCACCGGGAGGGTCGGAATGAGCAGTTCTTC.